Listed below are T cell receptor beta chains from one sample, sequenced in a study of OX40 agonist ivuxolimab in advanced cancers. TCRdb's copy holds only in-frame clones and misses some; the assay was immunoSEQ multiplex PCR. The table has roughly 60,000 clones, about 83% seen once. Here the sequenced sample was CD4+ or CD8+ T cells sorted from blood, taken in a trial of the OX40 agonist ivuxolimab. These receptors were collected from an adult with an advanced solid tumor such as melanoma, head and neck, liver or kidney cancer. Each CDR3 is given with its conserved first and last residue. Fields, in order: CDR3 DNA, CDR3 protein, V gene, clone size, D gene, CDR3 length, J gene. The D gene is left open where the match is weak. For some rows the clone size is stated as once, few or many, or as a class when expanded; others skip it.

CDR3 DNA: TGTGCCAGCAGTCCGGCGGGAGGGGGCACAGATACGCAGTATTTT
CDR3 protein: CASSPAGGGTDTQYF
V gene: TRBV7-9
clone size: .
D gene: TRBD2
CDR3 length: 15
J gene: TRBJ2-3

CDR3 DNA: TGTGCCAGCAGCTTGTTAGCGGGGGGGCATCTGAACACCGGGGAGCTGTTTTTT
CDR3 protein: CASSLLAGGHLNTGELFF
V gene: TRBV2
clone size: .
D gene: TRBD2
CDR3 length: 18
J gene: TRBJ2-2

CDR3 DNA: TGCGCCAGCGCCCCGGTCAGGGCGGGGGATACGCAGTATTTT
CDR3 protein: CASAPVRAGDTQYF
V gene: TRBV5-1
clone size: .
D gene: .
CDR3 length: 14
J gene: TRBJ2-3

CDR3 DNA: TGTGCCAGCAGCGCCCGTCGGGGTGGAGTGGACGAGCAGTACTTC
CDR3 protein: CASSARRGGVDEQYF
V gene: TRBV7-9
clone size: .
D gene: .
CDR3 length: 15
J gene: TRBJ2-7

CDR3 DNA: TGTGCCAGCAGCTTGCTGGACAGGGTCACCGGGGAGCTGTTTTTT
CDR3 protein: CASSLLDRVTGELFF
V gene: TRBV7-9
clone size: .
D gene: TRBD1
CDR3 length: 15
J gene: TRBJ2-2

CDR3 DNA: TGTGCCAGCAGACCCAGGGACAGCGATGAAAAACTGTTTTTT
CDR3 protein: CASRPRDSDEKLFF
V gene: TRBV7-8
clone size: .
D gene: TRBD1
CDR3 length: 14
J gene: TRBJ1-4

CDR3 DNA: TGCGCCAGCAGACAGGCGACTAGCGAATGGGGCAATGAGCAGTTCTTC
CDR3 protein: CASRQATSEWGNEQFF
V gene: TRBV4-1
clone size: .
D gene: TRBD2
CDR3 length: 16
J gene: TRBJ2-1

CDR3 DNA: TGTGCCATCAGGGCACAGGGTAGTAGCAATCAGCCCCAGCATTTT
CDR3 protein: CAIRAQGSSNQPQHF
V gene: TRBV10-3
clone size: .
D gene: .
CDR3 length: 15
J gene: TRBJ1-5

CDR3 DNA: TGTGCCAGTAGTAGCGGGGACCTGGATACGCAGTATTTT
CDR3 protein: CASSSGDLDTQYF
V gene: TRBV19
clone size: .
D gene: .
CDR3 length: 13
J gene: TRBJ2-3

CDR3 DNA: TGTGCCAGCAGCTTCTTGAGGACTAGCGGACACACAGATACGCAGTATTTT
CDR3 protein: CASSFLRTSGHTDTQYF
V gene: TRBV7-9
clone size: .
D gene: TRBD2
CDR3 length: 17
J gene: TRBJ2-3

CDR3 DNA: TGTGCCAGCAGCTCCCAAACCACAGATACGCAGTATTTT
CDR3 protein: CASSSQTTDTQYF
V gene: TRBV11-2
clone size: .
D gene: .
CDR3 length: 13
J gene: TRBJ2-3

CDR3 DNA: TGTGCCAGCACCTGGGGCAGGGGAAATTCACCCCTCCACTTT
CDR3 protein: CASTWGRGNSPLHF
V gene: TRBV27
clone size: once
D gene: .
CDR3 length: 14
J gene: TRBJ1-6

CDR3 DNA: TGCGCCAGCAGCCCCTCGGTGTTGACCTACAATGAGCAGTTCTTC
CDR3 protein: CASSPSVLTYNEQFF
V gene: TRBV4-1
clone size: .
D gene: .
CDR3 length: 15
J gene: TRBJ2-1

CDR3 DNA: TGTGCCAGCAGTTACTCGATGGTGGGGACTGAAGCTTTCTTT
CDR3 protein: CASSYSMVGTEAFF
V gene: TRBV6-5
clone size: .
D gene: .
CDR3 length: 14
J gene: TRBJ1-1

CDR3 DNA: TGTGCCAGTAGTATAGGGGGGCCCCGCGGGCCCCAGCATTTT
CDR3 protein: CASSIGGPRGPQHF
V gene: TRBV19
clone size: .
D gene: .
CDR3 length: 14
J gene: TRBJ1-5

CDR3 DNA: TGTGCTAGCAGCCAAGCAGGGGGGGATACGCAGTATTTT
CDR3 protein: CASSQAGGDTQYF
V gene: TRBV7-7
clone size: once
D gene: .
CDR3 length: 13
J gene: TRBJ2-3

CDR3 DNA: TGTGCCAGCAGTGAAGCCCGGGACAGGGGGCGCAGCGAGCAGTACTTC
CDR3 protein: CASSEARDRGRSEQYF
V gene: TRBV2
clone size: .
D gene: TRBD1
CDR3 length: 16
J gene: TRBJ2-7

CDR3 DNA: TGTGCCAGCTCACCACGGGCTCACAACCTAGCCAAAAACATTCAGTACTTC
CDR3 protein: CASSPRAHNLAKNIQYF
V gene: TRBV18
clone size: .
D gene: .
CDR3 length: 17
J gene: TRBJ2-4

CDR3 DNA: TGTGCCAGCTCCCCTGGCTCCGCCTACGAGCAGTACTTC
CDR3 protein: CASSPGSAYEQYF
V gene: TRBV27
clone size: .
D gene: .
CDR3 length: 13
J gene: TRBJ2-7

CDR3 DNA: TGCGCCAGCAGCTCCCTAGAGTTAGGCTACACCTTC
CDR3 protein: CASSSLELGYTF
V gene: TRBV5-1
clone size: once
D gene: .
CDR3 length: 12
J gene: TRBJ1-2

CDR3 DNA: TGTGCCAGCAGCCAATCTCGGGTTGGTGAAGCTTTCTTT
CDR3 protein: CASSQSRVGEAFF
V gene: TRBV16
clone size: .
D gene: .
CDR3 length: 13
J gene: TRBJ1-1

CDR3 DNA: TGTGCCAGCAGCTTAGTAGGCCGGGTGGGGGAGACCCAGTACTTC
CDR3 protein: CASSLVGRVGETQYF
V gene: TRBV11-3
clone size: .
D gene: .
CDR3 length: 15
J gene: TRBJ2-5

CDR3 DNA: TGTGCCAGCAGTTACAGGGGGGGAGGCTACACCTTC
CDR3 protein: CASSYRGGGYTF
V gene: TRBV6-5
clone size: .
D gene: .
CDR3 length: 12
J gene: TRBJ1-2

CDR3 DNA: TGTGCCAGCAGCCGGGGGTCCTCTAGCACAGATACGCAGTATTTT
CDR3 protein: CASSRGSSSTDTQYF
V gene: TRBV6-4
clone size: .
D gene: .
CDR3 length: 15
J gene: TRBJ2-3

CDR3 DNA: TGTGCCTGGAGTGTACAGGGTAGGGCTTCACCCCTCCACTTT
CDR3 protein: CAWSVQGRASPLHF
V gene: TRBV30
clone size: .
D gene: .
CDR3 length: 14
J gene: TRBJ1-6

CDR3 DNA: TGCGCCAGCAGACTTGACAGGTTCCACGAGCAGTACTTC
CDR3 protein: CASRLDRFHEQYF
V gene: TRBV10-2
clone size: .
D gene: .
CDR3 length: 13
J gene: TRBJ2-7

CDR3 DNA: TGTGCCAGCAGCTTAGAGGGGGCAAGCGGGGTCTCCTACGAGCAGTACTTC
CDR3 protein: CASSLEGASGVSYEQYF
V gene: TRBV7-2
clone size: few
D gene: .
CDR3 length: 17
J gene: TRBJ2-7

CDR3 DNA: TGTGCCAGCTCACCAGCCGGGACAGTGAATCAGCCCCAGCATTTT
CDR3 protein: CASSPAGTVNQPQHF
V gene: TRBV18
clone size: .
D gene: TRBD1
CDR3 length: 15
J gene: TRBJ1-5

CDR3 DNA: TGTGCCAGCAGCGTGGATCCGGGCCTTTATCAGCCCCAGCATTTT
CDR3 protein: CASSVDPGLYQPQHF
V gene: TRBV9
clone size: .
D gene: .
CDR3 length: 15
J gene: TRBJ1-5

CDR3 DNA: TGTGCCAGCAGCTTTCCTTCTCCGTCCACAGATACGCAGTATTTT
CDR3 protein: CASSFPSPSTDTQYF
V gene: TRBV5-6
clone size: .
D gene: .
CDR3 length: 15
J gene: TRBJ2-3

CDR3 DNA: TGCAGCACTGGACTAGCGGGGGGGACCCGCAATGAGCAGTTCTTC
CDR3 protein: CSTGLAGGTRNEQFF
V gene: TRBV29-1
clone size: .
D gene: TRBD2
CDR3 length: 15
J gene: TRBJ2-1

CDR3 DNA: TGTGCCAGCAGCACTAACGGCGGTGACTATGGCTACACCTTC
CDR3 protein: CASSTNGGDYGYTF
V gene: TRBV11-3
clone size: .
D gene: .
CDR3 length: 14
J gene: TRBJ1-2

CDR3 DNA: TGTGCCAGCAGCGGGTTGGGTACTGTCAACACTGAAGCTTTCTTT
CDR3 protein: CASSGLGTVNTEAFF
V gene: TRBV5-4
clone size: .
D gene: .
CDR3 length: 15
J gene: TRBJ1-1

CDR3 DNA: TGTGCCAGCAGCTTACAGGGGCCGCCCGCGAACACTGAAGCTTTCTTT
CDR3 protein: CASSLQGPPANTEAFF
V gene: TRBV7-3
clone size: .
D gene: .
CDR3 length: 16
J gene: TRBJ1-1

CDR3 DNA: TGTGCCATCAGTGAAGGGGGACCGGGACAGGGAATCAATCAGCCCCAGCATTTT
CDR3 protein: CAISEGGPGQGINQPQHF
V gene: TRBV10-3
clone size: .
D gene: TRBD1
CDR3 length: 18
J gene: TRBJ1-5

CDR3 DNA: TGTGCCAGCAGCTCCAGGGGCTCTGGAAACACCATATATTTT
CDR3 protein: CASSSRGSGNTIYF
V gene: TRBV7-8
clone size: .
D gene: .
CDR3 length: 14
J gene: TRBJ1-3

CDR3 DNA: TGTGCCAGCAGCTTGCCTAGCGGGGGGGCCGGTCACGAGCAGTACTTC
CDR3 protein: CASSLPSGGAGHEQYF
V gene: TRBV5-6
clone size: .
D gene: TRBD2
CDR3 length: 16
J gene: TRBJ2-7

CDR3 DNA: TGTGCCAGCAGCTTAGGTTACGGGGGGGACTATGGCTACACCTTC
CDR3 protein: CASSLGYGGDYGYTF
V gene: TRBV7-2
clone size: .
D gene: .
CDR3 length: 15
J gene: TRBJ1-2

CDR3 DNA: TGTGCCAGCAGCTTCCGCCCCTACGAGCAGTACTTC
CDR3 protein: CASSFRPYEQYF
V gene: TRBV28
clone size: .
D gene: .
CDR3 length: 12
J gene: TRBJ2-7

CDR3 DNA: TGTGCCAGCAGTTGGAGGGGCGCAGATACGCAGTATTTT
CDR3 protein: CASSWRGADTQYF
V gene: TRBV6-6
clone size: once
D gene: .
CDR3 length: 13
J gene: TRBJ2-3

CDR3 DNA: TGCGCCAGCAGCTGGACCGCACAGAACTATGGCTACACCTTC
CDR3 protein: CASSWTAQNYGYTF
V gene: TRBV5-1
clone size: .
D gene: .
CDR3 length: 14
J gene: TRBJ1-2

CDR3 DNA: TGTGCCAGCAGCTTCCAACAGGGAGCCTCTGGAAACACCATATATTTT
CDR3 protein: CASSFQQGASGNTIYF
V gene: TRBV7-8
clone size: .
D gene: .
CDR3 length: 16
J gene: TRBJ1-3

CDR3 DNA: TGTGCCAGCAGCTTGGCCGAACAGGGTTCCCAGCATTTT
CDR3 protein: CASSLAEQGSQHF
V gene: TRBV5-6
clone size: .
D gene: .
CDR3 length: 13
J gene: TRBJ1-5

CDR3 DNA: TGCAGTGCTCGCCAAACACTACCCCTCCACTTT
CDR3 protein: CSARQTLPLHF
V gene: TRBV20-1
clone size: medium-sized
D gene: .
CDR3 length: 11
J gene: TRBJ1-6

CDR3 DNA: TGTGCCAGCAGCTCCGAACTGGAAAGAGTAAAAGTGAACACTGAAGCTTTCTTT
CDR3 protein: CASSSELERVKVNTEAFF
V gene: TRBV5-6
clone size: .
D gene: .
CDR3 length: 18
J gene: TRBJ1-1